A single sample is the source of the 14 T cell receptor beta chains below, sequenced in a study of blood T cell repertoires in COVID-19. Generated by immunoSEQ multiplex PCR, the TCRdb table keeps only in-frame clones and is missing some. The sample lists hundreds of thousands of clones; 80% to 90% were seen once. Sequenced sample: peripheral blood. The receptors originated from a man aged 40-49 years with acute or convalescent COVID-19.

The chain employs TRBV3-1 (or the pseudogene TRBV3-2) and TRBJ1-1; maybe TRBD1 (5 bases). The CDR3 runs 15 residues. Trimming pared 5 bases from V and 0 bases from J, leaving 13 bases between. Germline V gene sequence: CDR1 LGHDT, CDR2 YNNKEL (reference sequence). The CDR3 loop is CASSSEPTVNTEAFF. CDR3 DNA: TGTGCCAGCAGCTCAGAACCGACAGTGAACACTGAAGCTTTCTTT.

J is TRBJ1-3 and V is TRBV2; possibly TRBD1 for D (5 bases). With 2 bases removed from V and 5 bases from J, the gap between germline ends came to 13 bases. Germline V gene sequence: CDR1 SNHLY, CDR2 FYNNEI. The CDR3 runs to 15 residues. This CDR3 reads CASSESRAGRNTIYF. The CDR3 nucleotides read TGTGCCAGCAGTGAATCCAGGGCTGGCAGAAACACCATATATTTT.

The V call is TRBV5-8, the J call TRBJ2-7; D unclear. CDR1 SGHTS and CDR2 YDEGEE come from the germline V gene. Trimming took 1 base from V and 3 from J, leaving 5 bases between them. This CDR3 has 12 amino acids. CDR3 nucleotide sequence: TGTGCCAGCAGCTTGACGAGCTACGAGCAGTACTTC. Translated, it gives CASSLTSYEQYF.

The chain carries TRBV5-6 and TRBJ1-1; 7 nucleotides match TRBD1. V was pared by 0 bases and J by 5 bases, with 7 bases of the junction left unmatched. The CDR3 contains 15 residues. The germline CDR1 and CDR2 sequences are SGHDT and YYEEEE. This CDR3 is CASSLDVRGTTEAFF. For the CDR3, the DNA is TGTGCCAGCAGCTTGGATGTCAGGGGGACAACTGAAGCTTTCTTT.

This clone has only one observation. The chain is built from TRBV18 and TRBJ2-4; a possible D gene is TRBD2 (5 bases). The CDR3 runs to 19 residues. V lost 2 bases and J 1 base, leaving 21 bases between the germline ends. CDR1 and CDR2 from the germline V gene are KGHSH and LQKENI. CDR3 bases: TGTGCCAGCTCACCAAGTCCGGGAAAGATGGGATCGGCCAAAAACATTCAGTACTTC. Its translation: CASSPSPGKMGSAKNIQYF.

This chain uses TRBV6-2 or TRBV6-3 with TRBJ2-5, with 13 bases that match TRBD2. Losses at the gene ends were 4 bases for V and 1 base for J; bases not matched to a gene: 6. This CDR3 contains 17 residues. CDR1 is MNHEY and CDR2 is SVGEGT in the germline V gene. The CDR3 coding sequence is TGTGCCAGCAGTTTCTTCGGACTAGCGGGGGTCCAAGAGACCCAGTACTTC. It encodes CASSFFGLAGVQETQYF.

The V and J genes are TRBV6-2 or TRBV6-3 and TRBJ1-5; D is unclear. Germline-derived CDR1 and CDR2 are MNHEY and SVGEGT. V lost 0 bases, J lost 3 bases, and 21 bases lay in between. The CDR3 spans 19 residues. CDR3 nucleotide sequence: TGTGCCAGCAGTTACTCGAGAATCTTGGGAGGTATGCTCAATCAGCCCCAGCATTTT. Translated, it gives CASSYSRILGGMLNQPQHF.

V gene TRBV29-1 combines with J gene TRBJ1-1, with D maybe TRBD1 (5 bases). V was trimmed by 4 bases and J by 3 bases, leaving 18 bases between them. The CDR3 has 15 residues. CDR1 SQVTM and CDR2 ANQGSEA come from the germline V gene. The DNA for the CDR3 is TGCAGCGTTGGGGACTTCTTTGACCCGGACACTGAAGCTTTCTTT. Protein: CSVGDFFDPDTEAFF.

The chain carries TRBV10-2 and TRBJ2-7, with D uncertain. The CDR3 runs 13 residues. Trimming removed 5 bases at V and 0 bases at J, with 8 bases between. The germline gives CDR1 WSHSY, CDR2 SAAADI. The CDR3 DNA reads TGCGCCAGCAGTAATAGTCGCTCCTACGAGCAGTACTTC. It translates to CASSNSRSYEQYF.

This clone is a singleton in its sample. The V and J genes are TRBV24-1 and TRBJ2-2; 9 nucleotides align to TRBD1. This CDR3 spans 15 amino acids. From germline, CDR1 is KGHDR and CDR2 SFDVKD. The V and J ends lost 4 bases and 7 bases, in that order; junction bases with no gene match: 6. In DNA, the CDR3 is TGTGCCACCAGTGACCCGGGACAGGGATACGGGGAGCTGTTTTTT. Translating gives CATSDPGQGYGELFF.

The chain is built from TRBV7-6 and TRBJ1-3, with 9 bases aligning to TRBD1. The length of the CDR3 is 16 residues. The ends lost 1 base at V and 8 bases at J; junction bases unmatched: 9. Germline lookup yields CDR1 SGHVS and CDR2 FNYEAQ. CDR3 sequence reads: CASSLGGTGFSHTIYF. The CDR3 coding sequence is TGTGCCAGCAGCTTAGGAGGGACAGGGTTTTCTCACACCATATATTTT. The full variable domain, completed using reference TRBV7-6 and TRBJ1-3, is GAGVSQSPRYKVTKRGQDVALRCDPISGHVSLYWYRQALGQGPEFLTYFNYEAQQDKSGLPNDRFSAERPEGSISTLTIQRTEQRDSAMYRCASSLGGTGFSHTIYFGEGSWLTVV.

The chain combines TRBV7-3 with TRBJ2-1, with 10 bases fitting TRBD2. The trim removed 1 base at V and 0 bases at J, leaving 3 bases unmatched. The V gene's germline CDR1 is SGHTA and CDR2 FQGTGA. The CDR3 loop spans 17 amino acids. CDR3 amino acids: CASSLISSGSSYNEQFF. The CDR3, as DNA: TGTGCCAGCAGCTTAATCTCTAGCGGGAGCTCCTACAATGAGCAGTTCTTC.

The chain couples TRBV19 to TRBJ2-7; 7 bases fit TRBD1. The CDR3 is made up of 14 amino acids. The V gene end was trimmed by 5 bases and the J gene end by 2 bases; junction bases not matched to a gene: 6. Germline V gene lookup returns CDR1 LNHDA and CDR2 SQIVND (reference sequence). The CDR3 loop reads CASSPATGAYEQYF. CDR3 bases: TGTGCCAGTAGTCCAGCCACAGGGGCCTACGAGCAGTACTTC.

The CDR3 DNA reads as TGTGCCAGTAGCGCTCCGAACAGGGGCTTTAACTATGGCTACACCTTC. Translation: CASSAPNRGFNYGYTF. The chain is built from TRBV19 and TRBJ1-2; 7 bases map to TRBD1. This CDR3 is built from 16 residues. The V gene end was trimmed by 6 bases and the J gene end by 1 base; junction bases not matched to a gene: 11. Germline V lookup: CDR1 LNHDA, CDR2 SQIVND (reference sequence). The complete variable domain, with remaining parts taken from reference TRBV19 and TRBJ1-2, reads DGGITQSPKYLFRKEGQNVTLSCEQNLNHDAMYWYRQDPGQGLRLIYYSQIVNDFQKGDIAEGYSVSREKKESFPLTVTSAQKNPTAFYLCASSAPNRGFNYGYTFGSGTRLTVV.